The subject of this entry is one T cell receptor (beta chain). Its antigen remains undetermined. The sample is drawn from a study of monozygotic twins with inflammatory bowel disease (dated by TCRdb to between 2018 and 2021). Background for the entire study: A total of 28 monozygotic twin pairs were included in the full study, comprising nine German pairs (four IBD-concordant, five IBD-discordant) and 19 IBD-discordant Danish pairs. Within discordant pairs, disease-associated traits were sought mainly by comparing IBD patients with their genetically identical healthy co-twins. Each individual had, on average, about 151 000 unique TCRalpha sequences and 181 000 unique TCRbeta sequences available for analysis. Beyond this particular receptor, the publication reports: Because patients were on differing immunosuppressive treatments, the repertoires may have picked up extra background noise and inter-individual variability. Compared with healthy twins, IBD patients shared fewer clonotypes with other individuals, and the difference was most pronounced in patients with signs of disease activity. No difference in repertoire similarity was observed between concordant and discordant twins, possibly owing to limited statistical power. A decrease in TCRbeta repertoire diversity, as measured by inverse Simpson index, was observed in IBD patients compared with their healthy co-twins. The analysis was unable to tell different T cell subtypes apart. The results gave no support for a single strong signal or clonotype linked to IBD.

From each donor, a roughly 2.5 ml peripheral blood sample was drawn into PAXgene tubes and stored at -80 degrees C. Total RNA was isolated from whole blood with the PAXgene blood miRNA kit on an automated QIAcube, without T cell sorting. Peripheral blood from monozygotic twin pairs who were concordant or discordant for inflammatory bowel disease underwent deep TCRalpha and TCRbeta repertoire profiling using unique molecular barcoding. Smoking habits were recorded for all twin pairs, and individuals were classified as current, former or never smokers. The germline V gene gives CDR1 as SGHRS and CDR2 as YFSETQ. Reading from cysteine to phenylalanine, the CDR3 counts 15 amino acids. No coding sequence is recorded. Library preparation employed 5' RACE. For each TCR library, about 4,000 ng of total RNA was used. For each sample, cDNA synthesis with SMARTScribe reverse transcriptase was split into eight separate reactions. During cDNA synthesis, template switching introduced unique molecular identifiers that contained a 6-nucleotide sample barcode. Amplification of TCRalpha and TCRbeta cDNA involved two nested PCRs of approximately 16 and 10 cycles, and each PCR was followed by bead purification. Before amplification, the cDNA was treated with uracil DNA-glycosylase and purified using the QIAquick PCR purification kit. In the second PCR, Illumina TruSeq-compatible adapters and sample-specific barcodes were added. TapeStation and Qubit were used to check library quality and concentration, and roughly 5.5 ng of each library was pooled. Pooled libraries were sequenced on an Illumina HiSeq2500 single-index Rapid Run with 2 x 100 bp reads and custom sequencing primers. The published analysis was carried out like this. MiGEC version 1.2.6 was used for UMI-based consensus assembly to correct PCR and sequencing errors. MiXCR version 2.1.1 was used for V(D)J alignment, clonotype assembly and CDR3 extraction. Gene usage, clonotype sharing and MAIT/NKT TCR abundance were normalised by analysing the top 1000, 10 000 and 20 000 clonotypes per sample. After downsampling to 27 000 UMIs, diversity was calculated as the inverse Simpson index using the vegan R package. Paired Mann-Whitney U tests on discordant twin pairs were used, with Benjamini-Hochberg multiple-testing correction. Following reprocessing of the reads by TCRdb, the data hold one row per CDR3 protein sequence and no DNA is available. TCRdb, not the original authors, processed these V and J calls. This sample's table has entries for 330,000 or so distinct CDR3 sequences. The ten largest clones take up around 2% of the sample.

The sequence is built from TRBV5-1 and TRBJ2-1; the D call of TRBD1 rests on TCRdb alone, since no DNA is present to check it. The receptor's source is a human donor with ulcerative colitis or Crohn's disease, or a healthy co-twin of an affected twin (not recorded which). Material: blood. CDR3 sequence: CASSPGDRENNEQFF.